This T cell receptor (beta chain) emerged from a study of cytomegalovirus exposure and HLA in healthy donors. Study results and limitations: It was taken for granted in presence/absence analyses that sequencing depth across donors was roughly uniform.

13 Jbeta primers and 60 Vbeta primers were used for the PCR. Method: immunoSEQ multiplex PCR; TCRdb's copy keeps in-frame clones and lacks some. The sample has about 100,000 clones; about 74% are singletons. V was cut by 0 bases and J by 2 bases, with 9 bases left in between. The CDR3 is 16 residues long. The germline gives CDR1 SGHRS, CDR2 YFSETQ. With regard to this clone: Antigen: not known.

What was sequenced was PBMCs. The clonotype comes from a woman aged 40 to 55 in good health and CMV-seropositive. The rearrangement uses TRBV5-1 and TRBJ2-6, with D perhaps TRBD2 (5 bases). The CDR3 spells CASSLEAGAGANVLTF. For the CDR3, the DNA is TGCGCCAGCAGCTTGGAAGCCGGGGCTGGGGCCAACGTCCTGACTTTC.